A selection of T cell receptor beta chains follows, all from one sample in a study of T cell changes during pregnancy in multiple sclerosis. The assay was immunoSEQ multiplex PCR, and TCRdb's table has in-frame clones only and misses some. The profile shows 55,000 to 95,000 clones, around nine tenths of them singletons. The sample consisted of peripheral blood, taken in the second trimester of pregnancy. Every receptor here comes from a female donor in good health, enrolled as a control in a pregnancy study. CDR3s include the opening cysteine and the closing phenylalanine or tryptophan. The D gene is left open where the match is weak. Clone size is not always given. Where it is, it says once, few, many or a class for expanded clones.

j_call clone_size v_call d_call cdr3_length cdr3_nt cdr3_aa
TRBJ1-2 . TRBV9 . 11 TGTGCCAGCCCTAGCCCCCATGGCTACACCTTC CASPSPHGYTF
TRBJ1-1 . TRBV28 TRBD1 15 TGTGCCAGCAGTTGGGACAGAATATTGAACACTGAAGCTTTCTTT CASSWDRILNTEAFF
TRBJ2-4 . TRBV4-1 . 19 TGCGCCAGCAGCCAAGCAGCGGACGGCGCCAAACTAGCCAAAAACATTCAGTACTTC CASSQAADGAKLAKNIQYF
TRBJ2-5 . TRBV6-1 TRBD2 12 TGTGCCAGCAGTCGACTAGCTGAGACCCAGTACTTC CASSRLAETQYF
TRBJ1-1 . TRBV6-6 . 16 TGTGCCAGCAGTTACGGCGGGGGGGTCGGAAACACTGAAGCTTTCTTT CASSYGGGVGNTEAFF
TRBJ2-7 few TRBV11-1 TRBD1 14 TGTGCCAGCAGCTTAGAAACAGGGGTCCACGAGCAGTACTTC CASSLETGVHEQYF
TRBJ1-1 . TRBV28 TRBD1 12 TGTGCCAGCAGTACAGGGGACACTGAAGCTTTCTTT CASSTGDTEAFF
TRBJ1-6 . TRBV5-4 . 14 TGTGCCAGCAGCCCAAGACAGCGTGGAGGGCCCCTCCACTTT CASSPRQRGGPLHF
TRBJ1-2 . TRBV6-5 . 11 TGTGCCAGCAGGCGACAGTATGGCTACACCTTC CASRRQYGYTF
TRBJ2-7 once TRBV5-1 . 13 TGCGCCAGCAGCTTGGAGCCGGGCTACGAGCAGTACTTC CASSLEPGYEQYF
TRBJ2-3 . TRBV29-1 . 11 TGCAGCGTTGCCCCGGGGGATACGCAGTATTTT CSVAPGDTQYF
TRBJ1-3 . TRBV9 . 14 TGTGCCAGCAGCGTAGACAGGGTCGAGGACACCATATATTTT CASSVDRVEDTIYF
TRBJ2-3 . TRBV7-8 TRBD2 16 TGTGCCAGCAGCTTAGTTAGCGGGGGACCCACAGATACGCAGTATTTT CASSLVSGGPTDTQYF
TRBJ2-7 . TRBV28 . 12 TGTGCCAGCAGTGAAAGGAGTGACGAGCAGTACTTC CASSERSDEQYF
TRBJ1-6 . TRBV4-3 . 14 TGCGCCAGCAGCCAAGTCTCCAGAAATTCACCCCTCCACTTT CASSQVSRNSPLHF
TRBJ2-2 . TRBV12-5 . 12 TGTGCTAGTGGTTTGCCCCCCGAGGTGCTGTTTTTT CASGLPPEVLFF
TRBJ1-2 . TRBV30 . 14 TGTGCCTCCCGCGGGCATAACGCTAACTATGGCTACACCTTC CASRGHNANYGYTF
TRBJ1-3 . TRBV28 . 15 TGTGCCAGCACCCTACAGCCGATTTCTGGAAACACCATATATTTT CASTLQPISGNTIYF
TRBJ2-2 . TRBV19 . 17 TGTGCCAGTAGTAAGACGGAGGTCACAATATACACCGGGGAGCTGTTTTTT CASSKTEVTIYTGELFF
TRBJ2-7 . TRBV2 TRBD2 19 TGTGCCAGCAGAACCGGACTAGCGGCAACCTACCTGACCTCCTACGAGCAGTACTTC CASRTGLAATYLTSYEQYF
TRBJ2-3 . TRBV7-2 TRBD2 15 TGTGCCAGCAGCTTAAGCGGGGGGTCCACAGATACGCAGTATTTT CASSLSGGSTDTQYF
TRBJ1-2 . TRBV25-1 . 13 TGTGCCAGCAGTGCGGCCCAGGGTTATGGCTACACCTTC CASSAAQGYGYTF
TRBJ1-5 . TRBV28 . 13 TGTGCCAGCAGTCTCCCGCTGGGAGACCCCCAGCATTTT CASSLPLGDPQHF
TRBJ1-2 few TRBV6-5 . 13 TGTGCCAGCAGGCCAGGGGAATCCTATGGCTACACCTTC CASRPGESYGYTF
TRBJ1-6 . TRBV14 . 15 TGTGCCAGCAGCGAAGGGGGGGGCTATAATTCACCCCTCCACTTT CASSEGGGYNSPLHF
TRBJ2-1 . TRBV2 . 15 TGTGCCAGCAGTGACCCGCAGGGGCCTTACAATGAGCAGTTCTTC CASSDPQGPYNEQFF
TRBJ1-1 . TRBV6-5 . 15 TGTGCCAGCAGTTACTCAGGACAGCCGAACACTGAAGCTTTCTTT CASSYSGQPNTEAFF
TRBJ1-5 . TRBV28 TRBD1 17 TGTGCCAGCAGTTTATCCCCCGGACAGGGAAGACGGCAGCCCCAGCATTTT CASSLSPGQGRRQPQHF
TRBJ1-2 once TRBV18 TRBD1 16 TGTGCCAGCTCCGCCGCGGGACAGCCGTCTAACTATGGCTACACCTTC CASSAAGQPSNYGYTF
TRBJ1-4 . TRBV7-6 . 19 TGTGCCAGCAGCTTAAGTCTCAGGGTCGGATTTGCAACTAATGAAAAACTGTTTTTT CASSLSLRVGFATNEKLFF
TRBJ2-5 . TRBV7-9 . 12 TGTGCCAGCAGCTTATTATGGACTTCCCAGTACTTC CASSLLWTSQYF
TRBJ2-5 . TRBV4-1 TRBD1 17 TGCGCCAGCAGCCAAGATCGAGGGGACAGGGGCCGAGAGACCCAGTACTTC CASSQDRGDRGRETQYF
TRBJ1-1 . TRBV7-9 . 13 TGTGCCAGCAGCGATAGGGAGAGTGCTGAAGCTTTCTTT CASSDRESAEAFF
TRBJ2-7 . TRBV2 TRBD2 15 TGTGCCAGCAGTGAATCACTAGCGGTCACCTACGAGCAGTACTTC CASSESLAVTYEQYF
TRBJ2-3 . TRBV5-1 . 15 TGCGCCAGCAGCTTGGAGGGGAAGGGCACAGATACGCAGTATTTT CASSLEGKGTDTQYF
TRBJ2-1 . TRBV4-3 . 16 TGCGCCAGCAGCCAAGGCGGTCTGACCAACTACAATGAGCAGTTCTTC CASSQGGLTNYNEQFF
TRBJ2-7 . TRBV7-7 TRBD1 14 TGTGCTAGCAGCTTCGGAGACAGGGACTACGAGCAGTACTTC CASSFGDRDYEQYF
TRBJ2-7 . TRBV18 . 15 TGTGCCAGCTCTTACCTTGGCAGGGGTGCTAGCGAGCAGTACTTC CASSYLGRGASEQYF
TRBJ2-7 . TRBV11-2 . 15 TGTGCCAGCAGCCCAGGGATCTCACTTGTCTACGAGCAGTACTTC CASSPGISLVYEQYF
TRBJ1-6 . TRBV5-3 . 15 TGTGCCAGAAGCTTGGTTAACAGAGATAATTCACCCCTCCACTTT CARSLVNRDNSPLHF
TRBJ1-1 . TRBV5-4 . 14 TGTGCCAGCAGCTTGGACCGACAGAACACTGAAGCTTTCTTT CASSLDRQNTEAFF
TRBJ1-1 . TRBV4-3 . 16 TGCGCCAGCAGCCAAGCCGGTTGGACAGTCACCACTGAAGCTTTCTTT CASSQAGWTVTTEAFF
TRBJ1-2 once TRBV7-9 TRBD1 12 TGTGCCAGTCGACAGGGGTCCTATGGCTACACCTTC CASRQGSYGYTF
TRBJ1-1 few TRBV19 TRBD1 14 TGTGCCAGTAGTGTCGACAGGGGGAACACTGAAGCTTTCTTT CASSVDRGNTEAFF
TRBJ1-4 . TRBV7-2 . 15 TGTGCCAGCAGCGTGGACAGAACAACTAATGAAAAACTGTTTTTT CASSVDRTTNEKLFF
TRBJ1-6 . TRBV28 . 11 TGTGCCAGCAGCCTCGAAGGAGCCCTCCACTTT CASSLEGALHF
TRBJ2-3 . TRBV2 . 16 TGTGCCAGCAGTGGTTTGGACTTCCGAGGCACAGATACGCAGTATTTT CASSGLDFRGTDTQYF
TRBJ1-4 . TRBV19 TRBD1 15 TGTGCCAGTAACAGGGGCCCATCAACTAATGAAAAACTGTTTTTT CASNRGPSTNEKLFF
TRBJ1-4 . TRBV9 . 14 TGTGCCAGCAGCGTCCGCGGGGGCAATGAAAAACTGTTTTTT CASSVRGGNEKLFF
TRBJ1-2 . TRBV29-1 . 13 TGCAGCGTTAGCGCGGGGTCTGACTATGGCTACACCTTC CSVSAGSDYGYTF
TRBJ2-5 . TRBV7-3 TRBD1 15 TGTGCCAGCAGCTTACTAGGACAGGGCTGGGAGACCCAGTACTTC CASSLLGQGWETQYF
TRBJ2-7 . TRBV7-2 . 13 TGTGCCAGCAGCTTATACAGGGCCTACGAGCAGTACTTC CASSLYRAYEQYF
TRBJ2-7 . TRBV7-9 . 12 TGTGCCAGCAGTCACAGCCTCGGGGTCCAGTACTTC CASSHSLGVQYF
TRBJ1-5 . TRBV15 . 15 TGTGCCACCAGCAGAGTTCAGAACAGGGCACAGCCCCAGCATTTT CATSRVQNRAQPQHF